This TCR beta chain was identified during a study of CD8+CD57+ T cells in acquired aplastic anemia. Regarding the study as a whole: Overlap between patients and controls comprised almost 30 CD8+ CDR3 sequences. Any difference that existed in CD8+ Simpson's diversity between patients and controls was not significant.

Notes on this clonotype: Its antigen is as yet unknown.

CDR3 length: 15 amino acids. CDR1 is SGHRS and CDR2 is YFSETQ in the germline V gene. V lost 0 bases to trimming and J lost 7 bases, with 13 bases between them. By flow cytometry, patients selected for sequencing had shown an expansion of CD8+CD57+ cells. No therapy had been given to the patients at the time of blood sampling. Investigators profiled TCR beta VDJ and CDR3 from genomic DNA template. TCRdb reprocessed the reads with MiXCR, giving one entry per CDR3 protein. The sample contains some 170,000 distinct CDR3 sequences, around 48% of which appear only once. The material sequenced was sorted CD4+, CD8+, or CD8+CD57+ T cells (not recorded which) from PBMCs. The J gene is TRBJ2-2, the V gene TRBV5-1, with a tentative D call TRBD1 (5 bases). The origin of this receptor is a human donor with aplastic anemia. The CDR3 protein is CASSLAGPRSGELFF. The DNA for the CDR3 is TGCGCCAGCAGCTTGGCAGGGCCCCGGAGCGGGGAGCTGTTTTTT.